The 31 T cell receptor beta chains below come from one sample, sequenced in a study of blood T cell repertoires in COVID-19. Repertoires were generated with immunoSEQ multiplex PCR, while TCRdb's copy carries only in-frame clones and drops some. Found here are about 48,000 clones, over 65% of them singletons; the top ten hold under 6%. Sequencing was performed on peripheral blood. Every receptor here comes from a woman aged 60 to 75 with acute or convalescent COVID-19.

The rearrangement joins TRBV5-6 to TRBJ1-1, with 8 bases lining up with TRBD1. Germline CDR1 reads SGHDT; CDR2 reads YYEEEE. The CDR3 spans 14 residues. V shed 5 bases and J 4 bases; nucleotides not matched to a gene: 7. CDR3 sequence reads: CASSYGQGGTEAFF. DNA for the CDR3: TGTGCCAGCAGTTACGGACAGGGTGGCACTGAAGCTTTCTTT.

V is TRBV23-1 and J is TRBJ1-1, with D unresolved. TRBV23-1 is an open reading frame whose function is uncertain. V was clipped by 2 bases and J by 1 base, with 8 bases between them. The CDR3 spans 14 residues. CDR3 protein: CASSQPTGNTEAFF. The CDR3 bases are TGCGCCAGCAGTCAACCGACTGGGAACACTGAAGCTTTCTTT.

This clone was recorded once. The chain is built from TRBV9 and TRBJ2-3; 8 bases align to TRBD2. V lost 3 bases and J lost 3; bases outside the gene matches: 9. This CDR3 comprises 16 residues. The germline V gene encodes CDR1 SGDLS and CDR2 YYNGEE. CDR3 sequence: CASSGPAGAGTDTQYF. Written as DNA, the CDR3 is TGTGCCAGCAGCGGCCCAGCGGGAGCGGGAACAGATACGCAGTATTTT.

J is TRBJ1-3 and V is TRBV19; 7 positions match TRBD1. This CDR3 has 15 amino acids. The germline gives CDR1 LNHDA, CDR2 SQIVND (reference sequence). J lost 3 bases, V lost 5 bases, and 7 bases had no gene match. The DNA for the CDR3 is TGTGCCAGTAGTCGGGACAGCGCTCGTGGAAACACCATATATTTT. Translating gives CASSRDSARGNTIYF. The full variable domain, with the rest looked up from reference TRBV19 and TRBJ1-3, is DGGITQSPKYLFRKEGQNVTLSCEQNLNHDAMYWYRQDPGQGLRLIYYSQIVNDFQKGDIAEGYSVSREKKESFPLTVTSAQKNPTAFYLCASSRDSARGNTIYFGEGSWLTVV.

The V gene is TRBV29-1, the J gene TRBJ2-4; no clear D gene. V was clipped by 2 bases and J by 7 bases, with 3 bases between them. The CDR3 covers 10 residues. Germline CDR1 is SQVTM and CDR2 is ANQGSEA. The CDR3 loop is CSVEPNIQYF. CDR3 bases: TGCAGCGTTGAACCGAACATTCAGTACTTC.

The CDR3, as DNA: TGTGCCAGCAGCTTATATGCGGGAACTGAAGCTTTCTTT. It is translated as CASSLYAGTEAFF. The genes are TRBV7-2 and TRBJ1-1; no clear D gene. The CDR3 spans 13 residues. Germline values: CDR1 SGHTA, CDR2 FQGNSA. V gave up 2 bases and J gave up 5 bases, with 9 bases separating them.

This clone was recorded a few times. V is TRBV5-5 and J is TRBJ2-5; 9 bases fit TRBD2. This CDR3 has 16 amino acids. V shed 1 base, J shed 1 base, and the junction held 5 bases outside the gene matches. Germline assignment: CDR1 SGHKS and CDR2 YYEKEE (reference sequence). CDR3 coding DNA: TGTGCCAGCAGCTTGAATAGCGGGGGTTCCCAAGAGACCCAGTACTTC. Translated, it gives CASSLNSGGSQETQYF.

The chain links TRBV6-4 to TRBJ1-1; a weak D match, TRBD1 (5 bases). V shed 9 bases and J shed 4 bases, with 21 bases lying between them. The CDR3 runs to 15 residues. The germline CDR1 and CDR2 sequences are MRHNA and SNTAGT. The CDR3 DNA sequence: TGTGCCAGGGGGCGGAGCGCCCTTGAAGGCACTGAAGCTTTCTTT. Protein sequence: CARGRSALEGTEAFF.

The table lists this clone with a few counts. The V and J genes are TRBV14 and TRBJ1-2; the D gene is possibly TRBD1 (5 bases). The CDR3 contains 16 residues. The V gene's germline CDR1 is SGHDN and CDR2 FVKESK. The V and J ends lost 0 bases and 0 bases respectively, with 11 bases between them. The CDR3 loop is CASSQDRRGANYGYTF. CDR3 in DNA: TGTGCCAGCAGCCAAGATCGGAGGGGAGCTAACTATGGCTACACCTTC.

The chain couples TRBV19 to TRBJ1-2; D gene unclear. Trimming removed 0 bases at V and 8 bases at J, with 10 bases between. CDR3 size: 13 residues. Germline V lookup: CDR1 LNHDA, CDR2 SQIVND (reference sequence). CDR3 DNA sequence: TGTGCCAGTAGTATAGAATTGAGGCGGGGCTACACCTTC. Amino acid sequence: CASSIELRRGYTF.

The CDR3 protein is CASSIGMDSVLHF. CDR3 coding DNA: TGTGCCAGTAGTATAGGAATGGACAGCGTACTCCACTTT. The rearrangement links TRBV19 to TRBJ1-6, with D perhaps TRBD1 (6 bases). This CDR3 region has 13 residues. Per the germline V gene, CDR1 is LNHDA and CDR2 is SQIVND (reference sequence). Trimming stripped 1 base from V and 16 bases from J, with 14 bases between.

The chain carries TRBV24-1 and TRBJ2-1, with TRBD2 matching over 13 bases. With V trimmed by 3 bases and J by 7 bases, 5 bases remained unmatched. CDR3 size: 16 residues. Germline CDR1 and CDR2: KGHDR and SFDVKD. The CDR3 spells CATSDPGTSGMNEQFF. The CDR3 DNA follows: TGTGCCACCAGTGATCCCGGGACTAGCGGGATGAATGAGCAGTTCTTC.

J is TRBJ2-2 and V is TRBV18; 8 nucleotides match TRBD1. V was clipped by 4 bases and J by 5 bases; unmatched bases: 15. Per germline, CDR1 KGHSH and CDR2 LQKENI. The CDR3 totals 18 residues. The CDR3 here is CASSLVSAGGAWTGELFF. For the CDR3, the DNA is TGTGCCAGCTCACTGGTTTCGGCAGGGGGCGCTTGGACCGGGGAGCTGTTTTTT.

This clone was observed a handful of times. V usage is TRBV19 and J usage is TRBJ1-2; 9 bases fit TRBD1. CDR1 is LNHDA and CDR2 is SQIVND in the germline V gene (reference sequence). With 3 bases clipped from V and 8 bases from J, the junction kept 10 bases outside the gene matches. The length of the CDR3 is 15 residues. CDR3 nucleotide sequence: TGTGCCAGTAGTATTGCCTCGGGACAGGGACAGGGCTACACCTTC. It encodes CASSIASGQGQGYTF.

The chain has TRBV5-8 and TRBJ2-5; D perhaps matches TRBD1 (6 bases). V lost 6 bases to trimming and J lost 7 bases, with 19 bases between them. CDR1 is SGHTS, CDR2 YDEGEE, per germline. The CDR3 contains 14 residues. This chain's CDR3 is CASNEGQGSGTQYF. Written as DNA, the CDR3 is TGTGCCAGCAACGAGGGGCAGGGGAGTGGGACCCAGTACTTC.

The chain's CDR3 is CASSLGTGVREQYF. CDR3 DNA: TGCGCCAGCAGCTTGGGGACAGGGGTTAGAGAGCAGTACTTC. The rearrangement links TRBV5-1 to TRBJ2-7, with 9 nucleotides matching TRBD1. The CDR3 is made up of 14 amino acids. Germline CDR1 reads SGHRS; CDR2 reads YFSETQ. Trimming cost V 0 bases and J 7 bases; bases outside gene matches: 5.

The CDR3, as DNA: TGCGCCAGCAGTGAGGTAGCGTCTACAACCAATACGCAGTATTTT. Translation gives CASSEVASTTNTQYF. The genes are TRBV10-2 and TRBJ2-3; D may be TRBD2 (5 bases). CDR3 length equals 15 residues. CDR1 is WSHSY and CDR2 is SAAADI in the germline V gene. V was trimmed by 2 bases and J by 7 bases, leaving 16 bases between them.

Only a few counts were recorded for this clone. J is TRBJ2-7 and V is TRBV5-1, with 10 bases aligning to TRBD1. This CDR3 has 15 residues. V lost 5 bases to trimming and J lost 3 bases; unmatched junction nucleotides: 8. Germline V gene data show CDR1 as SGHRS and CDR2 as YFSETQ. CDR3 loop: CASSSGTGDYYEQYF. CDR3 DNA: TGCGCCAGCAGTTCCGGGACAGGGGACTACTACGAGCAGTACTTC.

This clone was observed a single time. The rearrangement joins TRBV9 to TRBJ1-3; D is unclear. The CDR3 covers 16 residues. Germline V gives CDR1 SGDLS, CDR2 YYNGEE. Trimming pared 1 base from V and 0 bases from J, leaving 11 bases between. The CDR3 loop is CASSVLREHSGNTIYF. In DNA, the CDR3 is TGTGCCAGCAGCGTATTAAGGGAGCACTCTGGAAACACCATATATTTT.

The CDR3 loop reads CASSDDGAVNQPQHF. DNA of the CDR3: TGTGCCAGCAGTGATGATGGGGCGGTCAATCAGCCCCAGCATTTT. The gene calls are TRBV2 and TRBJ1-5; D might be TRBD1 (5 bases). Trimming shortened V by 3 bases and J by 3 bases, and 12 bases separated the two germline ends. This CDR3 contains 15 residues. The V gene's germline CDR1 is SNHLY and CDR2 FYNNEI.

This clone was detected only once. Written as DNA, the CDR3 is TGTGCCAGCAGCTTACAGGATGAGCAGTTCTTC. Protein sequence: CASSLQDEQFF. The rearrangement links TRBV7-9 to TRBJ2-1, with D uncertain. V lost 2 bases, J lost 8 bases, and 4 bases lay in between. Germline V gives CDR1 SEHNR, CDR2 FQNEAQ (reference sequence). The CDR3 loop spans 11 amino acids.

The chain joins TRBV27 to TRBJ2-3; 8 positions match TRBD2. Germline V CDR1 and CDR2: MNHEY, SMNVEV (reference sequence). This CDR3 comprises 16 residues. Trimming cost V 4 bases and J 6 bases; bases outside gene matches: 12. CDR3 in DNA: TGTGCCAGCAGTTCCCCTTCGCGGGAGGTCTTTGATACGCAGTATTTT. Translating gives CASSSPSREVFDTQYF.

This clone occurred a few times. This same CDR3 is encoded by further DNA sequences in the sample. The DNA of the CDR3 is TGTGCCATCAGTGAGCAGACAGGAAATAGCAATCAGCCCCAGCATTTT. It codes for CAISEQTGNSNQPQHF. The J gene is TRBJ1-5, the V gene TRBV10-3; D perhaps matches TRBD1 (6 bases). Germline CDR1 reads ENHRY; CDR2 reads SYGVKD. The CDR3 has 16 residues. Trimming pared 2 bases from V and 0 bases from J, leaving 11 bases between.

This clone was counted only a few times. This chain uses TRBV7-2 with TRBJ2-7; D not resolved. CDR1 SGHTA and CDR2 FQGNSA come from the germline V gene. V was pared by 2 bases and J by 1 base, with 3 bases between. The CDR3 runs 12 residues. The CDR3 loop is CASSLTSYEQYF. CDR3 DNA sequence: TGTGCCAGCAGCTTAACTTCCTACGAGCAGTACTTC.

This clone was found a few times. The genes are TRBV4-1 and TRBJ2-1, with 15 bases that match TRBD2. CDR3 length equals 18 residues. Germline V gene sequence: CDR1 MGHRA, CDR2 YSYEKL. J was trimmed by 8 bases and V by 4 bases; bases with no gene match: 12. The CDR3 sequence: CASSPSGLAGGGTDEQFF. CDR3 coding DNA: TGCGCCAGCAGCCCCTCTGGACTAGCGGGGGGGGGAACGGATGAGCAGTTCTTC.

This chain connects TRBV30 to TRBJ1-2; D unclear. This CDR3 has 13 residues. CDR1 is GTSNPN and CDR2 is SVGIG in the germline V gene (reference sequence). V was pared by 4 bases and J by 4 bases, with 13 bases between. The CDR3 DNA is TGTGCCTGGAACCTCCCCGGCGGCTATGGCTACACCTTC. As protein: CAWNLPGGYGYTF. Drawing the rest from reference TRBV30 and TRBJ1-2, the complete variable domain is SQTIHQWPATLVQPVGSPLSLECTVEGTSNPNLYWYRQAAGRGLQLLFYSVGIGQISSEVPQNLSASRPQDRQFILSSKKLLLSDSGFYLCAWNLPGGYGYTFGSGTRLTVV.

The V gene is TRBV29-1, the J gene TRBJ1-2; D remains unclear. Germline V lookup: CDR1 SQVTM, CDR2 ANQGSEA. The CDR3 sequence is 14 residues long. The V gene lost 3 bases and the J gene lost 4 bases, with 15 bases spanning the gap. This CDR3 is CSVDGESPGYGYTF. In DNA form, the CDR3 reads TGCAGCGTTGATGGAGAAAGTCCGGGCTATGGCTACACCTTC.

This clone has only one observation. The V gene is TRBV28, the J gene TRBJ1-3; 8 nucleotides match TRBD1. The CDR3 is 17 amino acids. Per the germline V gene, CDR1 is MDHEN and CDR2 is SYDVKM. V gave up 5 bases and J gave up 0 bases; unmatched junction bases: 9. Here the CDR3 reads CASSPRTGKPSGNTIYF. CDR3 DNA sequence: TGTGCCAGCAGTCCCCGGACAGGGAAACCCTCTGGAAACACCATATATTTT.

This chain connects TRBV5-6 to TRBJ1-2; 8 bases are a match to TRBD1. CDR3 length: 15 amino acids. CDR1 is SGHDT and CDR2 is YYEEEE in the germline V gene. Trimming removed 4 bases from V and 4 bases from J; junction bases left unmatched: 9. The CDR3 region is CASSLRTGRIYGYTF. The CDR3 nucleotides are TGTGCCAGCAGCCTAAGGACAGGGAGGATCTATGGCTACACCTTC.

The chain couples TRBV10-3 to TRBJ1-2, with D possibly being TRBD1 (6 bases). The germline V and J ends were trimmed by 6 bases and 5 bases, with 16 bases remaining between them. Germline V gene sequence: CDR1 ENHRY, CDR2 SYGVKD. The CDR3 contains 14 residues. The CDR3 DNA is TGTGCCATCAGCTCGGGACACCCCCGATATGGCTACACCTTC. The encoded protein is CAISSGHPRYGYTF.

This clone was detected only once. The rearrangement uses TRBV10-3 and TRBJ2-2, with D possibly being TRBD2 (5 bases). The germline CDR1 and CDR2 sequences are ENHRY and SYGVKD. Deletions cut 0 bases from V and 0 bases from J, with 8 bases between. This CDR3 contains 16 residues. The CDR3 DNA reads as TGTGCCATCAGTGAGTCGAGAGGGCCGAACACCGGGGAGCTGTTTTTT. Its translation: CAISESRGPNTGELFF.